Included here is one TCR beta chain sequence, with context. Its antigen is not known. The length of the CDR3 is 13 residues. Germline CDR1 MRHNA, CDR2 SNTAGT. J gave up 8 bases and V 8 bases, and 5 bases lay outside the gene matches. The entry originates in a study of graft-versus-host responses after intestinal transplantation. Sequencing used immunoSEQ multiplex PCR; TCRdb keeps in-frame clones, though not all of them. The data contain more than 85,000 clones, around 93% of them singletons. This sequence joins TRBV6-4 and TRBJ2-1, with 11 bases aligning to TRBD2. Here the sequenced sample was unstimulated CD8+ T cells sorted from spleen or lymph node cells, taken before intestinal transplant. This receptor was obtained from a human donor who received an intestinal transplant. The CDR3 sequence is CASPRTSGHEQFF. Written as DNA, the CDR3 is TGTGCCAGCCCACGGACTAGCGGGCATGAGCAGTTCTTC.